Listed below are T cell receptor beta chains from one sample, sequenced in a study of T cells in Graves' hyperthyroidism and ophthalmopathy. MiXCR, applied by TCRdb to the multiplex PCR reads, yields one record per CDR3 protein. The sample lists just over 550,000 distinct CDR3 sequences; under 60% were seen once. The sample consisted of peripheral blood or thyroid tissue (not recorded which). The receptor source for this set is a young woman with Graves' hyperthyroidism. Both conserved end residues are part of each CDR3. Each record gives: J gene, CDR3 length, clone size, D gene, V gene, CDR3 protein, CDR3 DNA. D genes are given only for firm matches. Only some rows state a clone size, as once, few, many or a class for expanded clones.

j_call: TRBJ1-6; cdr3_length: 13; clone_size: few; d_call: .; v_call: TRBV20-1; cdr3_aa: CSARDLPDSPLHF; cdr3_nt: TGCAGTGCTAGAGATCTCCCCGATTCACCCCTCCACTTT
j_call: TRBJ1-1; cdr3_length: 13; clone_size: .; d_call: .; v_call: TRBV19; cdr3_aa: CASSINGFTEAFF; cdr3_nt: TGTGCCAGTAGTATAAACGGATTCACTGAAGCTTTCTTT
j_call: TRBJ1-1; cdr3_length: 11; clone_size: many; d_call: .; v_call: TRBV29-1; cdr3_aa: CSVAGEVEAFF; cdr3_nt: TGCAGCGTTGCAGGCGAGGTAGAAGCTTTCTTT
j_call: TRBJ1-2; cdr3_length: 18; clone_size: .; d_call: TRBD1; v_call: TRBV7-2; cdr3_aa: CASSPSGTGGSKNYGYTF; cdr3_nt: TGTGCCAGCAGCCCATCCGGGACAGGGGGCTCCAAAAACTATGGCTACACCTTC
j_call: TRBJ1-5; cdr3_length: 16; clone_size: .; d_call: .; v_call: TRBV24-1; cdr3_aa: CATSDKARGTNQPQHF; cdr3_nt: TGTGCCACCAGTGATAAAGCGCGCGGGACTAATCAGCCCCAGCATTTT
j_call: TRBJ2-5; cdr3_length: 13; clone_size: many; d_call: .; v_call: TRBV29-1; cdr3_aa: CSAQQVHQETQYF; cdr3_nt: TGCAGCGCCCAGCAGGTGCACCAAGAGACCCAGTACTTC
j_call: TRBJ1-5; cdr3_length: 14; clone_size: many; d_call: .; v_call: TRBV7-2; cdr3_aa: CASSLLPTRQPQHF; cdr3_nt: TGTGCCAGCAGCTTACTCCCCACAAGGCAGCCCCAGCATTTT
j_call: TRBJ2-5; cdr3_length: 15; clone_size: .; d_call: TRBD2; v_call: TRBV2; cdr3_aa: CASVGLAGGPETQYF; cdr3_nt: TGTGCCAGCGTTGGCCTAGCGGGAGGGCCAGAGACCCAGTACTTC
j_call: TRBJ1-5; cdr3_length: 16; clone_size: .; d_call: .; v_call: TRBV10-3; cdr3_aa: CAISVVGGILPGPQHF; cdr3_nt: TGTGCCATCAGTGTTGTAGGGGGGATTTTACCAGGGCCCCAGCATTTT
j_call: TRBJ1-1; cdr3_length: 14; clone_size: .; d_call: .; v_call: TRBV12-5; cdr3_aa: CASGPTGRMSEAFF; cdr3_nt: TGTGCTAGTGGTCCGACAGGAAGAATGTCTGAAGCTTTCTTT
j_call: TRBJ2-7; cdr3_length: 17; clone_size: .; d_call: TRBD2; v_call: TRBV25-1; cdr3_aa: CASSEEGLAGRWYEQYF; cdr3_nt: TGTGCCAGCAGTGAAGAAGGCCTAGCGGGCAGGTGGTACGAGCAGTACTTC
j_call: TRBJ2-7; cdr3_length: 12; clone_size: .; d_call: .; v_call: TRBV24-1; cdr3_aa: CATSDEGSEQYF; cdr3_nt: TGTGCCACCAGTGATGAGGGGAGCGAGCAGTACTTC